Listed below are T cell receptor beta chains from one sample, sequenced in a study of blood T cell repertoires in COVID-19. The assay was immunoSEQ multiplex PCR, and TCRdb's table has in-frame clones only and misses some. The sample holds around 700,000 clones, 85% to 90% seen once. Sequencing was done on a sample of peripheral blood. Receptors originate from a woman under 30 with acute or convalescent COVID-19. The CDR3 runs from the conserved cysteine through the conserved F or W. The D gene is left open where the match is weak. Size is omitted from some rows. Given values are once, few, many or a class for expanded clones.

D gene,V gene,clone size,J gene,CDR3 DNA,CDR3 protein
-,TRBV24-1,once,TRBJ1-5,TGTGCCACCAGCGAGGGCGGACGGCGCAATCAGCCCCAGCATTTT,CATSEGGRRNQPQHF
-,TRBV7-9,-,TRBJ1-2,TGTGCCAGCAGCTTGCCCCCGACCGTAGCAGGGAGGAACTATGGCTACACCTTC,CASSLPPTVAGRNYGYTF
-,TRBV6-5,-,TRBJ2-1,TGTGCCAGCAGTTCAGACGGCGGAAGCTCCTACAATGAGCAGTTCTTC,CASSSDGGSSYNEQFF
TRBD1,TRBV15,once,TRBJ2-7,TGTGCCACCAGCAGAGAAGGGGGCATGTACGAGCAGTACTTC,CATSREGGMYEQYF
-,TRBV5-5,-,TRBJ2-5,TGTGCCAGCAGCGAGAGAGGCGGGGCCCAAGAGACCCAGTACTTC,CASSERGGAQETQYF
-,TRBV27,-,TRBJ2-3,TGTGCCAGCACCCTATCACGGGTCCACACAGATACGCAGTATTTT,CASTLSRVHTDTQYF
-,TRBV5-6,-,TRBJ1-4,TGTGCCAGCAGCTCCGAAACGGGTGCAACTAATGAAAAACTGTTTTTT,CASSSETGATNEKLFF
-,TRBV27,-,TRBJ2-6,TGTGCCAGCAGTCCCCTGAGCTCTGGGGCCAACGTCCTGACTTTC,CASSPLSSGANVLTF
-,TRBV2,-,TRBJ1-5,TGTGCCAGCAGTGAACAACCGGGGAGCAATCAGCCCCAGCATTTT,CASSEQPGSNQPQHF
-,TRBV27,-,TRBJ1-5,TGTGCCAGCAGTCCCCTCTCCCCGATCGGGTATAGCAATCAGCCCCAGCATTTT,CASSPLSPIGYSNQPQHF
TRBD1,TRBV6-5,-,TRBJ2-7,TGTGCCAGCAGTTATGGGACAGGAGCCTACGAGCAGTACTTC,CASSYGTGAYEQYF
-,TRBV7-2,-,TRBJ1-5,TGTGCCAGCAGCTTAATGAGCACCGAGGGAGGGCCCCAGCATTTT,CASSLMSTEGGPQHF
-,TRBV12-3/TRBV12-4,-,TRBJ2-1,TGTGCCAGCAGTTTACTGTACAATGAGCAGTTCTTC,CASSLLYNEQFF
-,TRBV20-1,-,TRBJ1-1,TGCAGTGCTAGTGCAGGGGAACCTGAAGCTTTCTTT,CSASAGEPEAFF
-,TRBV19,-,TRBJ2-5,TGTGCCAGTAGTATCAGGGGACGGGAGACCCAGTACTTC,CASSIRGRETQYF
-,TRBV7-8,-,TRBJ2-7,TGTGCCAGCAGCTTACAGGGAAATACCATTTACGAGCAGTACTTC,CASSLQGNTIYEQYF
-,TRBV7-3,once,TRBJ2-3,TGTGCCAGCAGCTTAAGTGCGGCTACTACAGATACGCAGTATTTT,CASSLSAATTDTQYF
TRBD1,TRBV4-2,-,TRBJ1-4,TGTGCCAGCGCAGGGGGGTTAAGCCAAAAACTGTTTTTT,CASAGGLSQKLFF
TRBD2,TRBV19,-,TRBJ2-3,TGTGCCAGTAGTATAACTAGCGGGGGCCCTGTTGATACGCAGTATTTT,CASSITSGGPVDTQYF
-,TRBV6-4,-,TRBJ2-3,TGTGCCAGCAGTGATCAGGGGACACACACAGATACGCAGTATTTT,CASSDQGTHTDTQYF
-,TRBV14,-,TRBJ1-6,TGTGCCAGCAGCCTCCGAGGGGAGGTGTCACCCCTCCACTTT,CASSLRGEVSPLHF
TRBD1,TRBV24-1,-,TRBJ2-3,TGTGCCACCAGTGATAGGGACAGGGGCACAGATACGCAGTATTTT,CATSDRDRGTDTQYF
TRBD1,TRBV5-4,-,TRBJ1-2,TGTGCCAGCAGCTCCGTCGGGACAGGGGGGAACTATGGCTACACCTTC,CASSSVGTGGNYGYTF
TRBD2,TRBV11-2,-,TRBJ2-3,TGTGCCAGCAGCATCAAGGGGACTAGCGGGGGGGCCAGAGATACGCAGTATTTT,CASSIKGTSGGARDTQYF
TRBD1,TRBV6-5,-,TRBJ1-6,TGTGCCAGCAGCAGGGGGGAAAGTTCACCCCTCCACTTT,CASSRGESSPLHF
TRBD1,TRBV6-2/TRBV6-3,-,TRBJ1-1,TGTGCCAGCAGCCCCGGACAGGAGAGCACTGAAGCTTTCTTT,CASSPGQESTEAFF
TRBD1,TRBV9,-,TRBJ2-5,TGTGCCAGCAGCGCCCGACAGGGAGTTAAAGAGACCCAGTACTTC,CASSARQGVKETQYF
-,TRBV28,-,TRBJ1-1,TGTGCCAGCAGTTCCGGGGGGGCAAGGAACACTGAAGCTTTCTTT,CASSSGGARNTEAFF
TRBD1,TRBV4-1,-,TRBJ1-3,TGCGCCAGCAGCCCACAACCGGGACAGGGGGCAAACACCATATATTTT,CASSPQPGQGANTIYF
-,TRBV21-1,-,TRBJ1-4,TGTGCCAGCACAGAAGTTTCAGCTAATGAAAAACTGTTTTTT,CASTEVSANEKLFF
TRBD1,TRBV5-1,-,TRBJ1-5,TGCGCCAGCAGCTTCGGGCAGGGGGATCAGCCCCAGCATTTT,CASSFGQGDQPQHF
TRBD1,TRBV11-2,-,TRBJ1-5,TGTGCCAGCAGCGTAGGGACAGATAGCAATCAGCCCCAGCATTTT,CASSVGTDSNQPQHF